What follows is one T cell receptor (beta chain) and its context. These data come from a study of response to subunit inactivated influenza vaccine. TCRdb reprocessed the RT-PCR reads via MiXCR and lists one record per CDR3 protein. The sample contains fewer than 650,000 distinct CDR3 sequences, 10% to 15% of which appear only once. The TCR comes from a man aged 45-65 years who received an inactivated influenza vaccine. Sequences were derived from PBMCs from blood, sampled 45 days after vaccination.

This CDR3 reads CAISESVGGREKLFF. The CDR3 region has the DNA TGTGCCATCAGTGAGTCAGTCGGGGGCCGGGAAAAACTGTTTTTT. The chain links TRBV10-3 to TRBJ1-4, with D possibly matching TRBD1 (6 bases). CDR3 length: 15 residues. Per germline, CDR1 ENHRY and CDR2 SYGVKD. Trimming removed 0 bases at V and 8 bases at J, with 13 bases between.